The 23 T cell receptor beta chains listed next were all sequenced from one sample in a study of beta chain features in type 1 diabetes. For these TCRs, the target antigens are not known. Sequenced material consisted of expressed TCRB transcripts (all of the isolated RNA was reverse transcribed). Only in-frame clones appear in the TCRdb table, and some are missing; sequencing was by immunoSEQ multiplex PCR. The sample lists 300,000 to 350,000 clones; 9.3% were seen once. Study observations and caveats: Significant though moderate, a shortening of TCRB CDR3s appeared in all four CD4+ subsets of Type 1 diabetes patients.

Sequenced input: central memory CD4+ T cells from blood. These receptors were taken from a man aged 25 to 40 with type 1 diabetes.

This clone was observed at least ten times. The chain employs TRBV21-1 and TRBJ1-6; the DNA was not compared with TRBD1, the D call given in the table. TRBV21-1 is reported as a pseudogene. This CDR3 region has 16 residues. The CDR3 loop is CASSTKRTGLESPLHF. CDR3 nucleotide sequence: TGTGCCAGCAGCACGAAAAGGACAGGGTTGGAGTCACCCCTCCACTTT.

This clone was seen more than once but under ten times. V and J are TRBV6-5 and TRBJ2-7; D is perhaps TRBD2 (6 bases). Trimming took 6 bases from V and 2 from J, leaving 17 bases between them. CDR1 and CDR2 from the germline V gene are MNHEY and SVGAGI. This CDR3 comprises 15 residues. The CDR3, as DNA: TGTGCCAGCAGGGGCGGGACCGCTGGGGCCTACGAGCAGTACTTC. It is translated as CASRGGTAGAYEQYF.

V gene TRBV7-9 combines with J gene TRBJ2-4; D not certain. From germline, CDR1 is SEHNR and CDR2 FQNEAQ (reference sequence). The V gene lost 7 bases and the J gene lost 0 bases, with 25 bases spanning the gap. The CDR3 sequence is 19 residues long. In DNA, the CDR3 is TGTGCCAGCACGATGGGGTTCTCCTTGACAAACCCAGCCAAAAACATTCAGTACTTC. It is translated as CASTMGFSLTNPAKNIQYF.

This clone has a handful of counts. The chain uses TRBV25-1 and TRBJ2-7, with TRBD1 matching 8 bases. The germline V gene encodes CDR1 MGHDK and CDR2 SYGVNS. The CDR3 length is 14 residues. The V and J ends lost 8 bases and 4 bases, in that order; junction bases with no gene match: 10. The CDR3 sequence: CASGPGQAAYEQYF. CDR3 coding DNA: TGTGCCAGCGGCCCGGGACAGGCTGCGTACGAGCAGTACTTC.

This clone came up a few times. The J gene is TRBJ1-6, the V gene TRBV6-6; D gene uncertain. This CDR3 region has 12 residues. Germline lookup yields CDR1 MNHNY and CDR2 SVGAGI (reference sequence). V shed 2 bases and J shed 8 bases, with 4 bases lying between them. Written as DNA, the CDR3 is TGTGCCAGCAGTTACCAGGATTCACCCCTCCACTTT. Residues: CASSYQDSPLHF.

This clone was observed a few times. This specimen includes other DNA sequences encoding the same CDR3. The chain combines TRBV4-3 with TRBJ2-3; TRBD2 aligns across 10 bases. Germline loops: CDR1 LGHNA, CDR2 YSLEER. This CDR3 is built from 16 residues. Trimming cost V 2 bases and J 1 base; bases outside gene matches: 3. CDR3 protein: CASSQYTSGGTDTQYF. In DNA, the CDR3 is TGCGCCAGCAGCCAATATACTAGCGGGGGCACAGATACGCAGTATTTT.

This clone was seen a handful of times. CDR3: CAWSIEGNYGYTF. CDR3 nucleotides: TGTGCCTGGAGTATAGAGGGAAACTATGGCTACACCTTC. V and J are TRBV30 and TRBJ1-2; D gene uncertain. V lost 2 bases and J lost 2, with 9 bases in between. CDR3 length equals 13 residues. CDR1 GTSNPN and CDR2 SVGIG come from the germline V gene (reference sequence).

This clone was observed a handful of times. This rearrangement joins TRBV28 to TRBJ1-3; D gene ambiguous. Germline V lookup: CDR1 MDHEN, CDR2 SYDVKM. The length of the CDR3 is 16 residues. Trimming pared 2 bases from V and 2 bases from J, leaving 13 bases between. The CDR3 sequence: CASSLGTGSAGNTIYF. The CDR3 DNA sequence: TGTGCCAGCAGTTTAGGCACCGGATCTGCTGGAAACACCATATATTTT.

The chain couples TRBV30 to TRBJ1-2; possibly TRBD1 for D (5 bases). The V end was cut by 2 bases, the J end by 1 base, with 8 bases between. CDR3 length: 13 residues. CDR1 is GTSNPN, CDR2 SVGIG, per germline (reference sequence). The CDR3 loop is CAWSMDNNYGYTF. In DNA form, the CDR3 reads TGTGCCTGGAGTATGGACAATAACTATGGCTACACCTTC.

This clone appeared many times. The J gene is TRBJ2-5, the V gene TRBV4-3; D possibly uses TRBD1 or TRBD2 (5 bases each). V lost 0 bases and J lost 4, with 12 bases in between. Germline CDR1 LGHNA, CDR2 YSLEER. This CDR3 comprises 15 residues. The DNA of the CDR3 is TGCGCCAGCAGCCAAGATGGGGGTTCGGGAGAGACCCAGTACTTC. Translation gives CASSQDGGSGETQYF.

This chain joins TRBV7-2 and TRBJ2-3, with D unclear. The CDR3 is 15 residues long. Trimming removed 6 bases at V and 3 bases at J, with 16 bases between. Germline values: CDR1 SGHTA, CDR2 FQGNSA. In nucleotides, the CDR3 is TGTGCCAGCAGTTTCTTTGACCGGACGACAGATACGCAGTATTTT. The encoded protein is CASSFFDRTTDTQYF.

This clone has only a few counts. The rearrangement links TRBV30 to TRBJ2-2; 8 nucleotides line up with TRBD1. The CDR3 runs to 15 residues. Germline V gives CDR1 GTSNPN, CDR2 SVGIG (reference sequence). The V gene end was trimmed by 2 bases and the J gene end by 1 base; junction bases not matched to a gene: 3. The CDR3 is CAWSQGAVNTGELFF. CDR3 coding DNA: TGTGCCTGGAGTCAGGGGGCGGTGAACACCGGGGAGCTGTTTTTT.

The CDR3: CASTPRPSGLFQSLPDTQYF. CDR3 coding DNA: TGCGCCAGCACCCCAAGACCATCAGGATTGTTTCAGTCACTTCCAGATACGCAGTATTTT. The chain is built from TRBV5-1 and TRBJ2-3, with unresolved D. CDR3 length equals 20 residues. Germline V gene lookup returns CDR1 SGHRS and CDR2 YFSETQ. V was trimmed by 6 bases and J by 4 bases, leaving 33 bases between them.

The CDR3 spells CASSSTGGQNIQYF. The DNA of the CDR3 is TGTGCCAGCAGTTCGACAGGGGGTCAAAACATTCAGTACTTC. The J gene is TRBJ2-4, the V gene TRBV28; 9 nucleotides agree with TRBD1. The V gene end was trimmed by 4 bases and the J gene end by 5 bases; junction bases not matched to a gene: 3. The CDR3 spans 14 residues. Germline V lookup: CDR1 MDHEN, CDR2 SYDVKM.

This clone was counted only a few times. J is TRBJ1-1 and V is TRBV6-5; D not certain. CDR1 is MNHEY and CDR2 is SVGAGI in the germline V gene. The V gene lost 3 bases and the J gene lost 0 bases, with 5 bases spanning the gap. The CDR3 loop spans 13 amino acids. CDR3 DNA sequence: TGTGCCAGCAGTTATGGGATGAACACTGAAGCTTTCTTT. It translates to CASSYGMNTEAFF.

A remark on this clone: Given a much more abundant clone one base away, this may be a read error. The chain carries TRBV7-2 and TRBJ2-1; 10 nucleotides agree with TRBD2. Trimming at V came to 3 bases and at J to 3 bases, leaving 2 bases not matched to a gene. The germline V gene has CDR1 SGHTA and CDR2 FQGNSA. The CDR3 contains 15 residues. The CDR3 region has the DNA TGTGCCAGCAGCTTCGGACTAGCGGACTACAATGAGCAGTTCTTC. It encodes CASSFGLADYNEQFF.

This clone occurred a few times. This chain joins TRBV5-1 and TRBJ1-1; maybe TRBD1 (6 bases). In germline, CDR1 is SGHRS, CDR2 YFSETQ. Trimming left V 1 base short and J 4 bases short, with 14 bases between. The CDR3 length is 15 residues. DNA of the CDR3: TGCGCCAGCAGCTTGATTTTATCGGGGGCCACTGAAGCTTTCTTT. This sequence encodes CASSLILSGATEAFF.

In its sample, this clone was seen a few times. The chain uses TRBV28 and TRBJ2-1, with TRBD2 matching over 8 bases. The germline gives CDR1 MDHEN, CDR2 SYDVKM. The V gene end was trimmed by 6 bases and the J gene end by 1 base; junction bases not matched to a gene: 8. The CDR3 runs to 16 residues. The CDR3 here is CASSTGGAGSYNEQFF. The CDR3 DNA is TGTGCCAGCAGCACCGGGGGGGCCGGGTCCTACAATGAGCAGTTCTTC.

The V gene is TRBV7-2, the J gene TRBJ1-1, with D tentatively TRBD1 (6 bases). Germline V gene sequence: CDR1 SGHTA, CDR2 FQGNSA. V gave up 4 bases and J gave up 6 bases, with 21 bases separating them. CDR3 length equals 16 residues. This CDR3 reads CASSSSVGQRTAEAFF. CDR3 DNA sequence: TGTGCCAGCAGCTCCAGTGTGGGACAACGGACGGCTGAAGCTTTCTTT.

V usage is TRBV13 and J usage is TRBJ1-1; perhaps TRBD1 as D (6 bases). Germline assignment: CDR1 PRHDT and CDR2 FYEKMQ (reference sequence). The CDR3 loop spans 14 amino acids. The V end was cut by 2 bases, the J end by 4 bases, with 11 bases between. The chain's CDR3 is CASSLRDKGTEAFF. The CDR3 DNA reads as TGTGCCAGCAGCTTACGGGACAAAGGCACTGAAGCTTTCTTT.

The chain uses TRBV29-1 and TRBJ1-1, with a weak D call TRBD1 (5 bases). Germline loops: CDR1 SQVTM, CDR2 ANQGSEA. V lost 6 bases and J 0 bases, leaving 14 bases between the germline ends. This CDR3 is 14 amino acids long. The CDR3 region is CSVTYMGLNTEAFF. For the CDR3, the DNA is TGCAGCGTCACTTATATGGGGCTGAACACTGAAGCTTTCTTT. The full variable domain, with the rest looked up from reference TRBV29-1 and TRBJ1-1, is SAVISQKPSRDICQRGTSLTIQCQVDSQVTMMFWYRQQPGQSLTLIATANQGSEATYESGFVIDKFPISRPNLTFSTLTVSNMSPEDSSIYLCSVTYMGLNTEAFFGQGTRLTVV.

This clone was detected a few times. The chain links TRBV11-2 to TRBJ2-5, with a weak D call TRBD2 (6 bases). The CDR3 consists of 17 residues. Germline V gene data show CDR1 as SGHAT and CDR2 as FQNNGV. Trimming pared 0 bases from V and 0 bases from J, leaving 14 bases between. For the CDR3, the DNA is TGTGCCAGCAGCTTAGATCCTGGCGGGGCCAACCAAGAGACCCAGTACTTC. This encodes CASSLDPGGANQETQYF.

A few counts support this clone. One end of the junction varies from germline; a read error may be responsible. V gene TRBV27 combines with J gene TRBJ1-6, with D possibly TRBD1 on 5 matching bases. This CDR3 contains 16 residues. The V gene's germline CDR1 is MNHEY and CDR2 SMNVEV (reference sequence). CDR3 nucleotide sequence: TGTGCCAGCAGTCTTCTGCCCGGGACTGGAGTTTCATCCCTCCACTTT. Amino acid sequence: CASSLLPGTGVSSLHF.